A selection of T cell receptor beta chains follows, all from one sample in a study of blood T cell repertoires in COVID-19. Produced via immunoSEQ multiplex PCR; TCRdb's table is partial and in-frame only. The sample has about 85,000 clones, around 85% seen once. Sequencing was carried out using peripheral blood. These receptors came from a man in his 60s with acute or convalescent COVID-19. Both conserved end residues are part of each CDR3. D genes are given only for firm matches. Rows give clone size only sometimes, using once, few, many, or a class for an expanded clone.

v_call	j_call	clone_size	d_call	cdr3_nt	cdr3_aa
TRBV6-1	TRBJ1-2	NA	NA	TGTGCCAGCAGTGAAGGACCAGGGACAAACTATGGCTACACCTTC	CASSEGPGTNYGYTF
TRBV5-8	TRBJ2-1	NA	NA	TGTGCCAGCAGTCTCTCCAATGAGCAGTTCTTC	CASSLSNEQFF
TRBV4-2	TRBJ2-7	once	NA	TGTGCCAGCAGCCAGAATTACAGGGCTTCAGGCTACGAGCAGTACTTC	CASSQNYRASGYEQYF
TRBV4-3	TRBJ2-4	NA	NA	TGCGCCAGCAGCCAAGATTGGGGGGTTCAAGCCAAAAACATTCAGTACTTC	CASSQDWGVQAKNIQYF
TRBV12-3/TRBV12-4	TRBJ2-3	once	NA	TGTGCCAGCACGGATCGGGTAACAGATACGCAGTATTTT	CASTDRVTDTQYF
TRBV5-1	TRBJ2-1	once	TRBD1	TGCGCCAGCAGCCCCGGACAGGGGGCTAACAATGAGCAGTTCTTC	CASSPGQGANNEQFF
TRBV15	TRBJ1-1	NA	NA	TGTGCCACCAGCAGGGGCTCGCAGGGGCGGACTGAAGCTTTCTTT	CATSRGSQGRTEAFF
TRBV27	TRBJ1-1	NA	NA	TGTGCCAGCAGGGTACAGGGCGTAGGCACTGAAGCTTTCTTT	CASRVQGVGTEAFF
TRBV5-6	TRBJ1-6	NA	NA	TGTGCCAGCAGCTCCGCCGGGACATTCAATTCACCCCTCCACTTT	CASSSAGTFNSPLHF
TRBV11-3	TRBJ2-2	NA	NA	TGTGCCAGCAGCTTAATGCAGGGTTCCGGGGAGCTGTTTTTT	CASSLMQGSGELFF
TRBV4-1	TRBJ1-4	NA	NA	TGCGCCAGCAGCCTATTCCTAAACAGGGAACGATCGCTGGATAAACTGTTTTTT	CASSLFLNRERSLDKLFF
TRBV5-6	TRBJ2-3	NA	TRBD2	TGTGCCAGCAGCTTGGAGCTAGCGGGGGATACAGATACGCAGTATTTT	CASSLELAGDTDTQYF
TRBV7-3	TRBJ2-6	NA	TRBD2	TGTGCCAGCAGCTTAAGGGTTAGCGGGGGGGCCCCTGGGGCCAACGTCCTGACTTTC	CASSLRVSGGAPGANVLTF
TRBV11-2	TRBJ1-1	NA	NA	TGTGCCAGCAGCTTCTCGACAGGCCTTAACACTGAAGCTTTCTTT	CASSFSTGLNTEAFF
TRBV29-1	TRBJ1-1	NA	NA	TGCAGCGCCCGGGTGGGGGGCACTGAAGCTTTCTTT	CSARVGGTEAFF
TRBV10-1	TRBJ2-7	NA	TRBD1	TGCGCCAGCAGTGAAGACAGGGTTCCTCCCTACGAGCAGTACTTC	CASSEDRVPPYEQYF
TRBV14	TRBJ2-5	NA	TRBD1	TGTGCCAGCAGCCTAGACAGGGCAGAGGCCCAGTACTTC	CASSLDRAEAQYF
TRBV5-4	TRBJ2-1	NA	NA	TGTGCCAGCAGCTCCATGACTGCTAGCTCCTACAATGAGCAGTTCTTC	CASSSMTASSYNEQFF
TRBV18	TRBJ1-6	NA	NA	TGTGCCAGCTCACGGACCGGGACAAATAATTCACCCCTCCACTTT	CASSRTGTNNSPLHF
TRBV11-2	TRBJ2-1	NA	TRBD1	TGTGCCAGGGCCGGGACAGAGGACAATGAGCAGTTCTTC	CARAGTEDNEQFF
TRBV25-1	TRBJ2-7	NA	TRBD1	TGTGCCAGCAGTCCGGACAGGGCGACCTACGAGCAGTACTTC	CASSPDRATYEQYF
TRBV4-3	TRBJ1-2	once	NA	TGCGCCAGCAGCCAAGATAGGGGCCGCTATGGCTACACCTTC	CASSQDRGRYGYTF
TRBV7-8	TRBJ1-2	NA	NA	TGTGCCAGCAGCCGAGGACCAGGGGCGGATTATGGCTACACCTTC	CASSRGPGADYGYTF
TRBV13	TRBJ2-5	NA	TRBD2	TGTGCCAGCAGCCGACTAGCGGGGGGGGTAGAGACCCAGTACTTC	CASSRLAGGVETQYF
TRBV7-2	TRBJ2-3	NA	TRBD2	TGTGCCAGCAGCCCCAGACTAGCGGGGGCGTCAGATACGCAGTATTTT	CASSPRLAGASDTQYF